The next 32 T cell receptor beta chains were all read from a single sample in a study of T cell changes during pregnancy in multiple sclerosis. Libraries were prepared by immunoSEQ multiplex PCR; TCRdb keeps only in-frame clonotypes and omits some of them. The data show approximately 84,000 clones, nearly 95% seen once. This sample comprised peripheral blood, obtained in the second trimester of pregnancy. The origin of the receptors is a female donor in good health, enrolled as a control in a pregnancy study.

V and J are TRBV9 and TRBJ2-5, with 11 bases aligning to TRBD1. Germline CDR1 SGDLS, CDR2 YYNGEE. V was pared by 5 bases and J by 2 bases, with 2 bases of the junction left unmatched. The CDR3 has 14 amino acids. Here the CDR3 reads CASSRDRGQETQYF. The CDR3 DNA reads as TGTGCCAGCAGTAGGGACAGGGGGCAAGAGACCCAGTACTTC.

This rearrangement joins TRBV6-4 to TRBJ2-3; TRBD1 might be the D (6 bases). The germline V gene has CDR1 MRHNA and CDR2 SNTAGT. Trimming stripped 2 bases from V and 8 bases from J, with 8 bases between. The CDR3 consists of 12 residues. The CDR3 here is CASSDGGGTQYF. CDR3 bases: TGTGCCAGCAGTGACGGGGGCGGTACGCAGTATTTT.

The chain combines TRBV5-1 with TRBJ2-1, with 9 bases that match TRBD1. The germline V gene encodes CDR1 SGHRS and CDR2 YFSETQ. V dropped 0 bases and J dropped 6; count of bases not matched to a gene: 4. CDR3 length equals 15 residues. The CDR3 DNA reads as TGCGCCAGCAGCTTGGCGACGGGACAGGGCAATGAGCAGTTCTTC. This translates into CASSLATGQGNEQFF.

The chain links TRBV13 to TRBJ2-3; the match to TRBD2 covers 13 bases. CDR3 length equals 16 residues. Germline assignment: CDR1 PRHDT and CDR2 FYEKMQ (reference sequence). V trimming: 5 bases; J trimming: 6 bases; junction bases outside the gene matches: 8. The CDR3: CASSPSGLAGSDTQYF. CDR3 in DNA: TGTGCCAGCAGCCCCTCGGGACTAGCGGGATCGGATACGCAGTATTTT.

This sequence joins TRBV11-2 and TRBJ2-5, with 9 bases matching TRBD2. The germline gives CDR1 SGHAT, CDR2 FQNNGV. The CDR3 contains 16 residues. Trimming removed 5 bases from V and 1 base from J; junction bases left unmatched: 8. The CDR3 loop reads CASSRPAGGRQETQYF. The CDR3 nucleotides read TGTGCCAGCAGCCGGCCAGCGGGAGGTCGCCAAGAGACCCAGTACTTC.

This clone is labeled as medium-sized. This chain connects TRBV5-5 to TRBJ1-5; a weak D match, TRBD1 (5 bases). The CDR3 runs 13 residues. The germline gives CDR1 SGHKS, CDR2 YYEKEE (reference sequence). Trimming took off 4 bases at V and 4 bases at J, with 9 bases between the two ends. CDR3 region: CASSLDRNQPQHF. The DNA of the CDR3 is TGTGCCAGCAGCCTAGACAGAAATCAGCCCCAGCATTTT.

The genes are TRBV6-1 and TRBJ1-3; D uncertain. Germline V lookup: CDR1 MNHNS, CDR2 SASEGT. The CDR3 contains 17 residues. V was pared by 3 bases and J by 0 bases, with 15 bases between. The CDR3 region is CASSELDLGTSGNTIYF. For the CDR3, the DNA is TGTGCCAGCAGTGAGCTGGATCTAGGTACCTCTGGAAACACCATATATTTT.

This chain links TRBV6-5 with TRBJ2-7; TRBD1 agrees at 10 bases. The length of the CDR3 is 16 residues. Losses at the gene ends were 4 bases for V and 2 bases for J; bases not matched to a gene: 8. Germline CDR1 reads MNHEY; CDR2 reads SVGAGI. The CDR3: CASSSDRGRLTYEQYF. The CDR3 DNA is TGTGCCAGCAGTTCCGACAGGGGGCGACTAACCTACGAGCAGTACTTC.

The chain uses TRBV19 and TRBJ2-1; 10 nucleotides match TRBD2. Germline values: CDR1 LNHDA, CDR2 SQIVND (reference sequence). The CDR3 length is 16 residues. The V and J ends lost 3 bases and 6 bases, in that order; junction bases with no gene match: 8. The CDR3 protein is CASSITLAGVINEQFF. In DNA, the CDR3 is TGTGCCAGTAGTATCACCCTAGCGGGAGTCATCAATGAGCAGTTCTTC. Using reference TRBV19 and TRBJ2-1 for the parts outside the CDR3, the full variable domain is DGGITQSPKYLFRKEGQNVTLSCEQNLNHDAMYWYRQDPGQGLRLIYYSQIVNDFQKGDIAEGYSVSREKKESFPLTVTSAQKNPTAFYLCASSITLAGVINEQFFGPGTRLTVL.

The chain uses TRBV2 and TRBJ2-1, with TRBD2 matching 14 bases. CDR3 length: 17 residues. With 0 bases clipped from V and 7 bases from J, the junction kept 5 bases outside the gene matches. CDR1 is SNHLY and CDR2 is FYNNEI in the germline V gene. CDR3 sequence: CASSEARGTSGSNEQFF. In nucleotides, the CDR3 is TGTGCCAGCAGTGAAGCCCGCGGGACTAGCGGGAGTAATGAGCAGTTCTTC.

The chain combines TRBV28 with TRBJ2-7; 9 bases align to TRBD1. The trim removed 6 bases at V and 4 bases at J, leaving 4 bases unmatched. Germline CDR1 is MDHEN and CDR2 is SYDVKM. The CDR3 runs 13 residues. The CDR3 region is CASSPGQGYEQYF. The CDR3 region has the DNA TGTGCCAGCAGCCCGGGACAGGGTTACGAGCAGTACTTC.

This clone was observed a single time. The chain has TRBV11-2 and TRBJ2-3; D not certain. CDR3 length: 11 amino acids. V lost 3 bases to trimming and J lost 6 bases, with 4 bases between them. Per the germline V gene, CDR1 is SGHAT and CDR2 is FQNNGV. The CDR3, as DNA: TGTGCCAGCAGCTTCGGGGATACGCAGTATTTT. This codes for CASSFGDTQYF.

This sequence joins TRBV29-1 and TRBJ2-7; 8 bases line up with TRBD1. The length of the CDR3 is 16 residues. Germline CDR1 is SQVTM and CDR2 is ANQGSEA. V shed 1 base and J 2 bases; nucleotides not matched to a gene: 10. CDR3 nucleotides: TGCAGCGTTGAAGGGCAGGGGGCCGATTACCCCTACGAGCAGTACTTC. Amino acid sequence: CSVEGQGADYPYEQYF.

The CDR3: CASSFLAGGSSTDTQYF. The CDR3 DNA sequence: TGTGCCAGCAGCTTTCTAGCGGGAGGATCTAGCACAGATACGCAGTATTTT. This sequence joins TRBV7-9 and TRBJ2-3; the match to TRBD2 covers 11 bases. The J segment lost 0 bases and the V segment lost 3 bases, leaving 5 bases of the junction unmatched. There are 17 residues in the CDR3. Germline CDR1 reads SEHNR; CDR2 reads FQNEAQ (reference sequence).

V and J are TRBV5-1 and TRBJ2-1; TRBD2 aligns across 10 bases. The trim removed 4 bases at V and 6 bases at J, leaving 7 bases unmatched. Germline assignment: CDR1 SGHRS and CDR2 YFSETQ. This CDR3 has 15 residues. CDR3 loop: CASSRVAGGSNEQFF. The CDR3 coding sequence is TGCGCCAGCAGCCGGGTAGCGGGGGGATCCAATGAGCAGTTCTTC.

This chain links TRBV5-4 with TRBJ2-5, with 7 bases aligning to TRBD2. The germline CDR1 and CDR2 sequences are SGHNT and YYREEE (reference sequence). The CDR3 contains 15 residues. Losses at the gene ends were 3 bases for V and 1 base for J; bases not matched to a gene: 6. CDR3 in DNA: TGTGCCAGCAGCTCTACGGGGGGAGTCCAAGAGACCCAGTACTTC. This sequence encodes CASSSTGGVQETQYF. Looking up the rest from reference TRBV5-4 and TRBJ2-5 gives the full variable domain: ETGVTQSPTHLIKTRGQQVTLRCSSQSGHNTVSWYQQALGQGPQFIFQYYREEENGRGNFPPRFSGLQFPNYSSELNVNALELDDSALYLCASSSTGGVQETQYFGPGTRLLVL.

About this clone: This specimen includes other DNA sequences encoding the same CDR3. The rearrangement links TRBV6-5 to TRBJ1-2; D unclear. V was trimmed by 2 bases and J by 8 bases, leaving 9 bases between them. There are 12 residues in the CDR3. Germline-derived CDR1 and CDR2 are MNHEY and SVGAGI. DNA of the CDR3: TGTGCCAGCAGTTACGGAGGCGGGGGCTACACCTTC. Protein: CASSYGGGGYTF.

This clone was recorded only once. V is TRBV28 and J is TRBJ2-5, with 14 bases fitting TRBD2. The CDR3 extends over 18 amino acids. Germline V lookup: CDR1 MDHEN, CDR2 SYDVKM. With V trimmed by 5 bases and J by 5 bases, 13 bases remained unmatched. The CDR3 nucleotides read TGTGCCAGCAGTCTTCCGGGACTAGCGGGAGCCCTCGGGGAGACCCAGTACTTC. Its protein is CASSLPGLAGALGETQYF.

This clone has only one observation. The gene calls are TRBV14 and TRBJ2-7; 9 bases line up with TRBD1. The germline V gene encodes CDR1 SGHDN and CDR2 FVKESK. CDR3 length: 15 residues. The V gene end was trimmed by 3 bases and the J gene end by 1 base; junction bases not matched to a gene: 4. CDR3 loop: CASSQRQGESYEQYF. The CDR3 DNA reads TGTGCCAGCAGCCAGAGACAGGGGGAATCCTACGAGCAGTACTTC.

The V gene is TRBV19, the J gene TRBJ2-4; 8 bases line up with TRBD2. Germline V gene data show CDR1 as LNHDA and CDR2 as SQIVND (reference sequence). V gave up 9 bases and J gave up 3 bases; unmatched junction bases: 10. The CDR3 runs 15 residues. The CDR3 region has the DNA TGTGCCAGCCGGGGGGGGTCTTTGGGCAAAAACATTCAGTACTTC. Its protein product is CASRGGSLGKNIQYF. The full variable domain, in which reference TRBV19 and TRBJ2-4 provide the parts outside the CDR3, is DGGITQSPKYLFRKEGQNVTLSCEQNLNHDAMYWYRQDPGQGLRLIYYSQIVNDFQKGDIAEGYSVSREKKESFPLTVTSAQKNPTAFYLCASRGGSLGKNIQYFGAGTRLSVL.

CDR3 sequence: CAISPTGGGTEAFF. Here the CDR3 DNA reads TGTGCCATCAGCCCGACAGGGGGTGGGACTGAAGCTTTCTTT. The genes are TRBV10-3 and TRBJ1-1, with 9 nucleotides matching TRBD1. The length of the CDR3 is 14 residues. From germline, CDR1 is ENHRY and CDR2 SYGVKD. J lost 5 bases, V lost 6 bases, and 7 bases had no gene match.

This chain's CDR3 is CASTQGEQPQHF. The DNA of the CDR3 is TGTGCCAGCACGCAGGGCGAACAGCCCCAGCATTTT. This rearrangement joins TRBV2 to TRBJ1-5, with a possible D match to TRBD1 (5 bases). Germline V gives CDR1 SNHLY, CDR2 FYNNEI. Trimming took off 7 bases at V and 7 bases at J, with 11 bases between the two ends. CDR3 length equals 12 residues.

The chain recombines TRBV30 with TRBJ2-7; 7 bases agree with TRBD1. The V segment lost 4 bases and the J segment 3 bases; nucleotides outside the gene matches: 0. CDR1 GTSNPN and CDR2 SVGIG come from the germline V gene (reference sequence). The CDR3 is made up of 11 amino acids. The CDR3 spells CAWTGGYEQYF. The CDR3 DNA sequence: TGTGCCTGGACAGGGGGCTACGAGCAGTACTTC.

The J gene is TRBJ1-4, the V gene TRBV30; D might be TRBD1 (6 bases). Trimming shortened V by 2 bases and J by 7 bases, and 17 bases separated the two germline ends. This CDR3 is built from 15 residues. Germline CDR1 is GTSNPN and CDR2 is SVGIG (reference sequence). CDR3 DNA: TGTGCCTGGAGTTCGCGGGGGGGGGCGAGTGAAAAACTGTTTTTT. This sequence encodes CAWSSRGGASEKLFF.

The genes are TRBV5-4 and TRBJ2-1; 10 positions agree with TRBD2. The CDR3 runs 15 residues. Germline CDR1 reads SGHNT; CDR2 reads YYREEE (reference sequence). The ends lost 4 bases at V and 2 bases at J; junction bases unmatched: 3. CDR3 protein: CASSPTSGTYNEQFF. The CDR3, as DNA: TGTGCCAGCAGCCCTACTAGCGGGACCTACAATGAGCAGTTCTTC.

The chain combines TRBV2 with TRBJ2-3, with D possibly TRBD2 on 6 matching bases. Germline V CDR1 and CDR2: SNHLY, FYNNEI. The CDR3 is 11 amino acids. Trimming took 6 bases from V and 9 from J, leaving 10 bases between them. CDR3 residues: CASREGTTQYF. The CDR3 DNA is TGTGCCAGCAGGGAGGGTACGACGCAGTATTTT.

The sample holds one count of this clone. This chain uses TRBV5-6 with TRBJ2-7, with 7 bases matching TRBD1. Trimming removed 5 bases from V and 2 bases from J; junction bases left unmatched: 1. CDR3 size: 12 residues. Germline V gene lookup returns CDR1 SGHDT and CDR2 YYEEEE. In DNA, the CDR3 is TGTGCCAGCAGTACAGGGGCCTACGAGCAGTACTTC. This gives the protein CASSTGAYEQYF. Drawing the rest from reference TRBV5-6 and TRBJ2-7, the complete variable domain is DAGVTQSPTHLIKTRGQQVTLRCSPKSGHDTVSWYQQALGQGPQFIFQYYEEEERQRGNFPDRFSGHQFPNYSSELNVNALLLGDSALYLCASSTGAYEQYFGPGTRLTVT.

This rearrangement joins TRBV19 to TRBJ2-3; no clear D gene. This CDR3 spans 13 amino acids. CDR1 and CDR2 from the germline V gene are LNHDA and SQIVND (reference sequence). V gave up 3 bases and J gave up 2 bases, with 6 bases separating them. The CDR3 DNA reads as TGTGCCAGTAGTATCCGGTACACAGATACGCAGTATTTT. It is translated as CASSIRYTDTQYF.

The chain has TRBV5-1 and TRBJ2-1, with 14 bases identical to TRBD2. There are 15 residues in the CDR3. Per germline, CDR1 SGHRS and CDR2 YFSETQ. The V and J ends lost 4 bases and 8 bases, in that order; junction bases with no gene match: 5. The CDR3 loop reads CASSQTSGRVDEQFF. The DNA of the CDR3 is TGCGCCAGCAGCCAGACTAGCGGGAGGGTCGATGAGCAGTTCTTC.

About this clone itself: This same CDR3 is encoded by further DNA sequences in the sample. This sequence joins TRBV5-1 and TRBJ2-7; D is unclear. The length of the CDR3 is 12 residues. V was pared by 3 bases and J by 0 bases, with 4 bases between. Per germline, CDR1 SGHRS and CDR2 YFSETQ. CDR3 coding DNA: TGCGCCAGCAGCTCCAACTCCTACGAGCAGTACTTC. Amino acid sequence: CASSSNSYEQYF.

The V call is TRBV7-9, the J call TRBJ1-2, with D maybe TRBD1 (6 bases). Germline lookup yields CDR1 SEHNR and CDR2 FQNEAQ (reference sequence). V lost 5 bases, J lost 1 base, and 20 bases lay in between. The CDR3 spans 17 residues. CDR3 amino acids: CASSPGQQLTSNYGYTF. In nucleotides, the CDR3 is TGTGCCAGCAGCCCTGGACAGCAACTTACTAGTAACTATGGCTACACCTTC.

CDR3 nucleotide sequence: TGTGCCAGCAGCCCACGACTAGCGGGCACCGGGGAGCTGTTTTTT. This gives the protein CASSPRLAGTGELFF. The rearrangement joins TRBV7-2 to TRBJ2-2, with 10 bases fitting TRBD2. There are 15 residues in the CDR3. Germline CDR1 is SGHTA and CDR2 is FQGNSA. The V gene end was trimmed by 5 bases and the J gene end by 4 bases; junction bases not matched to a gene: 4. Using reference TRBV7-2 and TRBJ2-2 for the parts outside the CDR3, the full variable domain is GAGVSQSPSNKVTEKGKDVELRCDPISGHTALYWYRQSLGQGLEFLIYFQGNSAPDKSGLPSDRFSAERTGGSVSTLTIQRTQQEDSAVYLCASSPRLAGTGELFFGEGSRLTVL.